The TCR beta chain described here comes from a study of blood T cell repertoires in COVID-19. Overall study: Sites in the United States, Italy and Spain provided acute and convalescent COVID-19 samples. In each case, the material was cDNA or gDNA derived from T cells, B-cell-depleted T cells, or PBMCs.

As originally analysed: Using reference gene primer amplification, nucleated cell counts were estimated. Profiling relied on immunoSEQ multiplex PCR, and the TCRdb table lists in-frame clones only, not all of them. That table supplies the V and J calls and clone size; D and trimming were determined from the DNA. This sample has over 200,000 clones; 83% occur once, and the top ten carry about 2.5%. Germline lookup yields CDR1 MGHDK and CDR2 SYGVNS. V was pared by 4 bases and J by 4 bases, with 17 bases between. The CDR3 contains 16 residues. The TCR originated in a middle-aged woman with active or convalescent COVID-19. Sequenced input: peripheral blood. V usage is TRBV25-1 and J usage is TRBJ1-5; D is perhaps TRBD1 (6 bases). The CDR3 nucleotides read TGTGCCAGCAGTGGCCAGGGGATCCTGGGTAATCAGCCCCAGCATTTT. Protein product: CASSGQGILGNQPQHF.